The 25 T cell receptor beta chains below all came from one sample that was sequenced in a study of blood T cell repertoires in COVID-19. Data came from immunoSEQ multiplex PCR; TCRdb stores just in-frame clones and leaves some out. The table includes 81,000 or so clones, about 81% detected once. Sequenced: peripheral blood. The receptors stem from a human donor in a cohort sampled during active COVID-19.

The chain is built from TRBV30 and TRBJ2-1, with D possibly matching TRBD2 (5 bases). Germline V CDR1 and CDR2: GTSNPN, SVGIG (reference sequence). V lost 2 bases and J lost 0, with 14 bases in between. The CDR3 contains 16 residues. The CDR3 region is CAWSSLDGGSYNEQFF. CDR3 bases: TGTGCCTGGAGTTCCCTGGACGGAGGCTCCTACAATGAGCAGTTCTTC.

Only a few counts were recorded for this clone. The V gene is TRBV19, the J gene TRBJ1-4; 7 bases agree with TRBD1. Trimming removed 3 bases from V and 5 bases from J; junction bases left unmatched: 15. The CDR3 is 18 amino acids. Germline CDR1 reads LNHDA; CDR2 reads SQIVND (reference sequence). The CDR3 region has the DNA TGTGCCAGTAGTATGAGGCCGAACCGAGGGGGCCTGAATGAAAAACTGTTTTTT. The encoded protein is CASSMRPNRGGLNEKLFF.

This clone was found once. This chain uses TRBV18 with TRBJ2-4; a possible D gene is TRBD2 (5 bases). The V and J ends lost 6 bases and 8 bases respectively, with 11 bases between them. The germline gives CDR1 KGHSH, CDR2 LQKENI. This CDR3 comprises 12 residues. CDR3 sequence: CASSDGGDIQYF. As DNA, the CDR3 is TGTGCCAGCTCCGATGGAGGTGACATTCAGTACTTC. The full variable domain, with the rest looked up from reference TRBV18 and TRBJ2-4, is NAGVMQNPRHLVRRRGQEARLRCSPMKGHSHVYWYRQLPEEGLKFMVYLQKENIIDESGMPKERFSAEFPKEGPSILRIQQVVRGDSAAYFCASSDGGDIQYFGAGTRLSVL.

V and J are TRBV7-2 and TRBJ1-1; no reliable D call. The CDR3 is 13 residues long. CDR1 is SGHTA, CDR2 FQGNSA, per germline. Trimming shortened V by 7 bases and J by 4 bases, and 13 bases separated the two germline ends. As DNA, the CDR3 is TGTGCCAGCAACCTAGCCCTTTTCACTGAAGCTTTCTTT. This gives the protein CASNLALFTEAFF.

V is TRBV18 and J is TRBJ2-7; D gene ambiguous. The CDR3 is 14 residues long. Trimming shortened V by 0 bases and J by 7 bases, and 13 bases separated the two germline ends. The germline V gene encodes CDR1 KGHSH and CDR2 LQKENI. The CDR3 loop is CASSPPSSSREQYF. As DNA, the CDR3 is TGTGCCAGCTCACCACCTTCATCCTCGAGGGAGCAGTACTTC.

The J gene is TRBJ2-7, the V gene TRBV18, with 10 bases lining up with TRBD2. The CDR3 contains 17 residues. The trim removed 1 base at V and 7 bases at J, leaving 13 bases unmatched. CDR1 KGHSH and CDR2 LQKENI come from the germline V gene. CDR3 DNA: TGTGCCAGCTCACCACTTCTCAGTAGCGGGGGGCCGGGAGAGCAGTACTTC. Amino acids: CASSPLLSSGGPGEQYF.

The gene calls are TRBV30 and TRBJ1-4; D is undetermined. The CDR3 spans 14 residues. Germline values: CDR1 GTSNPN, CDR2 SVGIG (reference sequence). Trimming pared 1 base from V and 7 bases from J, leaving 13 bases between. The CDR3 coding sequence is TGTGCCTGGAGTGCCCCAGGCGGAGGTGAAAAACTGTTTTTT. Translation: CAWSAPGGGEKLFF.

The chain is built from TRBV7-9 and TRBJ1-2; D uncertain. Deletions cut 1 base from V and 8 bases from J, with 11 bases between. The germline V gene encodes CDR1 SEHNR and CDR2 FQNEAQ (reference sequence). This CDR3 is built from 13 residues. In DNA, the CDR3 is TGTGCCAGCAGCTTAGAGGAGGCTCGGGGCTACACCTTC. Protein: CASSLEEARGYTF.

The chain employs TRBV24-1 and TRBJ2-1; D call uncertain. This CDR3 spans 13 amino acids. Trimming took 4 bases from V and 4 from J, leaving 7 bases between them. Looked up from germline, CDR1 is KGHDR and CDR2 is SFDVKD. CDR3: CATSEYSYNEQFF. The CDR3 DNA reads as TGTGCCACCAGTGAATACAGTTACAATGAGCAGTTCTTC.

The V gene is TRBV19, the J gene TRBJ2-3; TRBD2 might be the D (7 bases). Germline CDR1 LNHDA, CDR2 SQIVND (reference sequence). The V end was cut by 5 bases, the J end by 5 bases, with 11 bases between. This CDR3 contains 13 residues. CDR3 sequence: CASSQRDIDTQYF. The CDR3 nucleotides are TGTGCCAGTAGTCAGCGGGACATAGATACGCAGTATTTT.

This clone has a handful of counts. CDR3 loop: CASSGKTTSTEAFF. The DNA for the CDR3 is TGTGCCAGCAGTGGCAAGACAACGAGCACTGAAGCTTTCTTT. This chain links TRBV2 with TRBJ1-1; D is undetermined. CDR3 size: 14 residues. V was pared by 4 bases and J by 4 bases, with 13 bases between. Germline V CDR1 and CDR2: SNHLY, FYNNEI.

This clone was seen more than once but under ten times. The chain couples TRBV28 to TRBJ1-1; D call uncertain. V was cut by 4 bases and J by 5 bases, with 17 bases left in between. This CDR3 has 15 amino acids. Germline assignment: CDR1 MDHEN and CDR2 SYDVKM. CDR3 DNA: TGTGCCAGCAGTTCCCATGACGGCACGGGGACTGAAGCTTTCTTT. Amino acid sequence: CASSSHDGTGTEAFF.

V usage is TRBV19 and J usage is TRBJ2-7; 8 positions agree with TRBD2. Germline values: CDR1 LNHDA, CDR2 SQIVND (reference sequence). The CDR3 is 15 amino acids. Trimming cost V 5 bases and J 7 bases; bases outside gene matches: 13. The CDR3 DNA follows: TGTGCCAGTAGTCCGATCCGGGGGGGGGCAGAAGAGCAGTACTTC. Residues: CASSPIRGGAEEQYF.

Only one count was recorded for this clone. The gene calls are TRBV18 and TRBJ1-5; 7 nucleotides match TRBD1. V shed 6 bases, J shed 2 bases, and the junction held 4 bases outside the gene matches. This CDR3 spans 14 amino acids. Germline assignment: CDR1 KGHSH and CDR2 LQKENI. The CDR3 is CASSNQGGNQPQHF. For the CDR3, the DNA is TGTGCCAGCTCCAATCAGGGGGGCAATCAGCCCCAGCATTTT.

The chain carries TRBV7-2 and TRBJ2-2, with TRBD1 as a possible D gene (5 bases). Trimming took off 5 bases at V and 6 bases at J, with 19 bases between the two ends. Germline V gene sequence: CDR1 SGHTA, CDR2 FQGNSA. This CDR3 has 16 residues. CDR3 loop: CASSLYRTRGAGELFF. The CDR3, as DNA: TGTGCCAGCAGCCTTTACAGGACAAGAGGCGCCGGGGAGCTGTTTTTT.

This sequence joins TRBV5-1 and TRBJ2-7, with TRBD1 identical over 7 bases. CDR3 length equals 14 residues. The V gene end was trimmed by 5 bases and the J gene end by 0 bases; junction bases not matched to a gene: 5. From germline, CDR1 is SGHRS and CDR2 YFSETQ. CDR3 sequence reads: CASRLQGSSYEQYF. The CDR3 DNA follows: TGCGCCAGCAGGCTACAGGGGTCCTCCTACGAGCAGTACTTC.

The rearrangement links TRBV4-1 to TRBJ2-7, with 8 nucleotides matching TRBD2. The V segment lost 1 base and the J segment 3 bases; nucleotides outside the gene matches: 8. CDR1 and CDR2 (germline): MGHRA, YSYEKL. CDR3 length: 16 residues. The CDR3 sequence is CASSQGRGVGGYEQYF. CDR3 DNA: TGCGCCAGCAGCCAAGGGCGGGGGGTTGGAGGCTACGAGCAGTACTTC.

In nucleotides, the CDR3 is TGTGCCAGCAGCCAAGATAGCGGTCTCTATGGCTACACCTTC. Amino acid sequence: CASSQDSGLYGYTF. This rearrangement joins TRBV14 to TRBJ1-2; no clear D gene. The CDR3 totals 14 residues. Deletions cut 0 bases from V and 4 bases from J, with 9 bases between. Germline CDR1 reads SGHDN; CDR2 reads FVKESK.

J is TRBJ1-2 and V is TRBV28; possibly TRBD1 for D (5 bases). The CDR3 has 12 amino acids. V lost 11 bases and J lost 8, with 18 bases in between. Germline CDR1 reads MDHEN; CDR2 reads SYDVKM. The CDR3 sequence: CAYRTGGGGYTF. Written as DNA, the CDR3 is TGTGCCTATAGGACCGGGGGTGGGGGCTACACCTTC.

This chain uses TRBV7-2 with TRBJ1-5; D remains unclear. Per germline, CDR1 SGHTA and CDR2 FQGNSA. Trimming pared 2 bases from V and 7 bases from J, leaving 15 bases between. There are 15 residues in the CDR3. CDR3 DNA sequence: TGTGCCAGCAGCTTAAATGCCGGGATCGGGCAGCCCCAGCATTTT. It yields the protein CASSLNAGIGQPQHF.

This clone is judged medium-sized (0.01 to 0.1%). This chain uses TRBV7-9 with TRBJ2-1; the match to TRBD2 covers 10 bases. The CDR3 runs 13 residues. Looked up from germline, CDR1 is SEHNR and CDR2 is FQNEAQ (reference sequence). The trim removed 7 bases at V and 8 bases at J, leaving 5 bases unmatched. In DNA, the CDR3 is TGTGCCAGCACCCTAGCGGGGGACGATGAGCAGTTCTTC. Amino acids: CASTLAGDDEQFF.

This clone was detected only once. The rearrangement joins TRBV5-1 to TRBJ2-3; 11 bases fit TRBD2. V shed 1 base and J 6 bases; nucleotides not matched to a gene: 7. Germline values: CDR1 SGHRS, CDR2 YFSETQ. This CDR3 is built from 16 residues. CDR3 coding DNA: TGCGCCAGCAGCTTGCGGCTAGCGGGGGGTAGGGATACGCAGTATTTT. It translates to CASSLRLAGGRDTQYF.

The CDR3 loop reads CASTPRGRIGELFF. The CDR3 DNA is TGTGCCAGTACCCCCAGGGGGCGGATCGGGGAGCTGTTTTTT. The chain links TRBV19 to TRBJ2-2; TRBD1 agrees at 8 bases. From germline, CDR1 is LNHDA and CDR2 SQIVND (reference sequence). J lost 7 bases, V lost 7 bases, and 8 bases had no gene match. The CDR3 has 14 residues.

The rearrangement links TRBV30 to TRBJ1-4; 7 nucleotides align to TRBD1. This CDR3 region has 15 residues. V lost 4 bases, J lost 5 bases, and 10 bases stayed unmatched. CDR1 is GTSNPN, CDR2 SVGIG, per germline (reference sequence). Here the CDR3 reads CAWTQPGQWNEKLFF. The CDR3 DNA follows: TGTGCCTGGACCCAACCGGGACAGTGGAATGAAAAACTGTTTTTT.

The chain links TRBV5-1 to TRBJ2-3; 8 positions match TRBD2. Per the germline V gene, CDR1 is SGHRS and CDR2 is YFSETQ. This CDR3 is built from 16 residues. The V gene end was trimmed by 0 bases and the J gene end by 1 base; junction bases not matched to a gene: 4. CDR3 nucleotide sequence: TGCGCCAGCAGCTTGGTTAGTAGCGGGGGCACAGATACGCAGTATTTT. Residues: CASSLVSSGGTDTQYF.